This T cell receptor beta chain was identified in a study of cytomegalovirus exposure and HLA in healthy donors. A few counts support this clone. Its antigen remains unknown. Both 60 Vbeta primers and 13 Jbeta primers went into the PCR. Generated by immunoSEQ multiplex PCR, the TCRdb table keeps only in-frame clones and is missing some. The repertoire has roughly 140,000 clones, around three quarters of them found once; the top ten carry over 2%. Whole-study results and caveats: Researchers reported that a few CMV-associated chains were confirmed in vitro as CMV antigen-specific.

CDR1 is SNHLY and CDR2 is FYNNEI in the germline V gene. V lost 6 bases to trimming and J lost 13 bases; unmatched junction nucleotides: 7. This CDR3 comprises 11 residues. The genes are TRBV2 and TRBJ2-5; 8 bases map to TRBD1. Sequenced: PBMCs. This receptor was identified in a man in his forties in good health and CMV-seronegative. CDR3 in DNA: TGTGCCAGCAGGGAGGACAGGGCCCTGTACTTC. Protein: CASREDRALYF.